The 24 T cell receptor beta chains below were found in one sample sequenced in a study of T cell repertoires in cytomegalovirus infection. TCRdb itself ran the reads through MiXCR, one entry per CDR3 protein. The sample shows fewer than 250,000 distinct CDR3 sequences, approximately 22% of them seen only once. The sequenced sample was CD8+ T cells from PBMCs. Receptors were obtained from a human donor in good health (CMV status not recorded). Some clones in this sample may be carry-over from other donors' samples.

The chain joins TRBV7-6 to TRBJ2-6; the D gene could be TRBD1 or TRBD2 (5 bases each). Germline loops: CDR1 SGHVS, CDR2 FNYEAQ. The CDR3 covers 17 residues. The V end was cut by 2 bases, the J end by 1 base, with 12 bases between. CDR3 sequence: CASSLTGTLSGANVLTF. The DNA for the CDR3 is TGTGCCAGCAGCTTAACGGGGACCCTTTCTGGGGCCAACGTCCTGACTTTC.

The chain combines TRBV20-1 with TRBJ2-2; the D is unclear. Trimming removed 1 base from V and 0 bases from J, with 3 bases in between. CDR1 is DFQATT, CDR2 SNEGSKA, per germline (reference sequence). CDR3 length: 13 residues. The CDR3 DNA follows: TGCAGTGCTAGAGTTACGAACACCGGGGAGCTGTTTTTT. Translated, it gives CSARVTNTGELFF.

DNA for the CDR3: TGTGCCAGCAGCTTAACAGGGGCTCTCTCCTATAATTCACCCCTCCACTTT. Protein sequence: CASSLTGALSYNSPLHF. The chain couples TRBV7-9 to TRBJ1-6; 7 bases align to TRBD1. V was clipped by 2 bases and J by 0 bases; unmatched bases: 4. CDR3 length: 17 residues. In germline, CDR1 is SEHNR, CDR2 FQNEAQ (reference sequence).

This clonotype was seen a handful of times. The chain carries TRBV5-1 and TRBJ1-3; no clear D. V lost 0 bases and J 0 bases, leaving 10 bases between the germline ends. The CDR3 covers 16 residues. Germline CDR1 SGHRS, CDR2 YFSETQ. The CDR3 is CASSLDHSYSGNTIYF. Written as DNA, the CDR3 is TGCGCCAGCAGCTTGGATCACTCGTACTCTGGAAACACCATATATTTT.

This clonotype has ten or more counts. This chain joins TRBV20-1 and TRBJ1-1; D gene unclear. This CDR3 has 14 amino acids. From germline, CDR1 is DFQATT and CDR2 SNEGSKA (reference sequence). The ends were cut back, 1 base at V and 8 bases at J, with 17 bases in the middle. CDR3 in amino acids: CSARGFRARTEAFF. As DNA, the CDR3 is TGCAGTGCTAGAGGGTTTAGGGCGAGGACCGAAGCTTTCTTT.

The genes are TRBV6-6 and TRBJ1-1, with D unclear. Trimming removed 0 bases at V and 6 bases at J, with 8 bases between. CDR3 length: 13 residues. Germline V gene data show CDR1 as MNHNY and CDR2 as SVGAGI (reference sequence). The CDR3 DNA is TGTGCCAGCAGTTACTCGTCAGCAGCTGAAGCTTTCTTT. Translation gives CASSYSSAAEAFF.

The V gene is TRBV11-2, the J gene TRBJ2-7; 8 bases align to TRBD1. V was pared by 4 bases and J by 3 bases, with 8 bases of the junction left unmatched. This CDR3 spans 15 amino acids. From germline, CDR1 is SGHAT and CDR2 FQNNGV. The CDR3 nucleotides are TGTGCCAGCAGCTCCCCCCGGACAGGGCGCTACGAGCAGTACTTC. This encodes CASSSPRTGRYEQYF.

This clonotype came up a few times. This chain links TRBV20-1 with TRBJ2-7; D not certain. Germline V gene data show CDR1 as DFQATT and CDR2 as SNEGSKA (reference sequence). CDR3 length: 14 amino acids. Trimming pared 6 bases from V and 0 bases from J, leaving 15 bases between. CDR3 sequence: CSALLTSSSYEQYF. The CDR3 nucleotides are TGCAGTGCCTTACTGACAAGCAGCTCCTACGAGCAGTACTTC.

This clonotype was detected a few times. The V gene is TRBV14, the J gene TRBJ2-3; a weak D match, TRBD2 (5 bases). Germline CDR1 and CDR2: SGHDN and FVKESK. The CDR3 spans 14 residues. Trimming took off 1 base at V and 3 bases at J, with 8 bases between the two ends. CDR3 bases: TGTGCCAGCAGCCAAGGCACGGGAACAGATACGCAGTATTTT. Translating it yields CASSQGTGTDTQYF.

This clonotype appeared many times. This chain uses TRBV28 with TRBJ2-1, with TRBD1 matching over 10 bases. The CDR3 covers 14 residues. V shed 7 bases and J 4 bases; nucleotides not matched to a gene: 4. Germline values: CDR1 MDHEN, CDR2 SYDVKM. The CDR3 DNA reads TGTGCCAGCACCTGGACAGGGGGGTACAATGAGCAGTTCTTC. It specifies CASTWTGGYNEQFF. Full variable domain (outside the CDR3, taken from reference TRBV28 and TRBJ2-1): DVKVTQSSRYLVKRTGEKVFLECVQDMDHENMFWYRQDPGLGLRLIYFSYDVKMKEKGDIPEGYSVSREKKERFSLILESASTNQTSMYLCASTWTGGYNEQFFGPGTRLTVL.

The rearrangement uses TRBV6-1 and TRBJ2-7; D gene uncertain. The CDR3 runs 14 residues. V lost 5 bases and J 7 bases, leaving 18 bases between the germline ends. Germline-derived CDR1 and CDR2 are MNHNS and SASEGT. The CDR3 DNA reads as TGTGCCAGCAGTTACAACATCTTGCTGGGAGAGCAGTACTTC. This encodes CASSYNILLGEQYF.

In its sample, this clonotype was seen a few times. The CDR3 spells CASSLGGGGAGDTQYF. CDR3 bases: TGTGCCAGCAGCTTGGGGGGCGGGGGGGCGGGAGATACGCAGTATTTT. J is TRBJ2-3 and V is TRBV7-8, with 9 bases lining up with TRBD2. CDR3 size: 16 residues. CDR1 SGHVS and CDR2 FQNEAQ come from the germline V gene. Trimming removed 3 bases from V and 5 bases from J; junction bases left unmatched: 9.

This chain uses TRBV20-1 with TRBJ2-1, with 10 bases identical to TRBD1. The CDR3 is made up of 15 amino acids. The germline gives CDR1 DFQATT, CDR2 SNEGSKA (reference sequence). V trimming: 0 bases; J trimming: 2 bases; junction bases outside the gene matches: 1. The CDR3 is CSAREGQGPYNEQFF. The CDR3 region has the DNA TGCAGTGCTAGAGAGGGACAGGGGCCCTACAATGAGCAGTTCTTC.

The chain combines TRBV9 with TRBJ2-7, with 14 bases lining up with TRBD2. The CDR3 runs 15 residues. V lost 4 bases and J lost 3; bases outside the gene matches: 3. The germline V gene has CDR1 SGDLS and CDR2 YYNGEE. CDR3 bases: TGTGCCAGCAGCAAGGGACTAGCGGGGGACTACGAGCAGTACTTC. This encodes CASSKGLAGDYEQYF.

In this sample, this clonotype turned up a few times. This sequence joins TRBV28 and TRBJ1-5; TRBD1 might be the D (5 bases). The CDR3 consists of 15 residues. The V end was cut by 6 bases, the J end by 4 bases, with 16 bases between. The germline V gene has CDR1 MDHEN and CDR2 SYDVKM. CDR3 nucleotides: TGTGCCAGCAGCCCCCGACGGGGGTGGAATCAGCCCCAGCATTTT. Its translation is CASSPRRGWNQPQHF. Based on the CDR3 plus reference TRBV28 and TRBJ1-5, the full variable domain is DVKVTQSSRYLVKRTGEKVFLECVQDMDHENMFWYRQDPGLGLRLIYFSYDVKMKEKGDIPEGYSVSREKKERFSLILESASTNQTSMYLCASSPRRGWNQPQHFGDGTRLSIL.

V and J are TRBV5-5 and TRBJ2-1; maybe TRBD2 (6 bases). Germline CDR1 is SGHKS and CDR2 is YYEKEE (reference sequence). V lost 1 base and J 8 bases, leaving 13 bases between the germline ends. The CDR3 is 14 amino acids. The CDR3 DNA follows: TGTGCCAGCAGCTTGTTTACCGGGGAGGATGAGCAGTTCTTC. As protein: CASSLFTGEDEQFF. The full variable domain, in which reference TRBV5-5 and TRBJ2-1 provide the parts outside the CDR3, is DAGVTQSPTHLIKTRGQQVTLRCSPISGHKSVSWYQQVLGQGPQFIFQYYEKEERGRGNFPDRFSARQFPNYSSELNVNALLLGDSALYLCASSLFTGEDEQFFGPGTRLTVL.

There are a few counts of this clonotype. The rearrangement joins TRBV7-2 to TRBJ2-5; 8 nucleotides align to TRBD2. After removal of 6 bases from V and 6 bases from J, the junction contained 6 bases not matched to a gene. CDR3 length: 13 amino acids. CDR1 is SGHTA, CDR2 FQGNSA, per germline. CDR3 loop: CASSSSGGQTQYF. The DNA of the CDR3 is TGTGCCAGCAGTTCGAGCGGGGGTCAGACCCAGTACTTC.

This clonotype was observed many times. V and J are TRBV12-5 and TRBJ2-7; the D gene is possibly TRBD2 (5 bases). Trimming left V 6 bases short and J 6 bases short, with 12 bases between. Germline V gene lookup returns CDR1 LGHNT and CDR2 FRNRAP. The CDR3 spans 12 residues. CDR3 coding DNA: TGTGCTAGTGGACTAGGTGGAAGCGAGCAGTACTTC. Its translation: CASGLGGSEQYF. Supplemented by reference TRBV12-5 and TRBJ2-7, the full variable domain reads DARVTQTPRHKVTEMGQEVTMRCQPILGHNTVFWYRQTMMQGLELLAYFRNRAPLDDSGMPKDRFSAEMPDATLATLKIQPSEPRDSAVYFCASGLGGSEQYFGPGTRLTVT.

This clonotype was counted ten times or more. The chain uses TRBV7-6 and TRBJ2-3; 11 bases map to TRBD1. From germline, CDR1 is SGHVS and CDR2 FNYEAQ. This CDR3 has 15 residues. V shed 5 bases, J shed 5 bases, and the junction held 6 bases outside the gene matches. As DNA, the CDR3 is TGTGCCAGCAGCCCGAGGACAGGGGGCGTAGATACGCAGTATTTT. Residues: CASSPRTGGVDTQYF.

This clonotype was detected many times. The chain recombines TRBV7-9 with TRBJ2-7; D remains ambiguous. The ends were cut back, 1 base at V and 5 bases at J, with 9 bases in the middle. The CDR3 consists of 13 residues. The V gene's germline CDR1 is SEHNR and CDR2 FQNEAQ (reference sequence). The chain's CDR3 is CASSLGPENEQYF. The DNA for the CDR3 is TGTGCCAGCAGCTTAGGCCCTGAGAACGAGCAGTACTTC. Complete variable domain (other parts from reference TRBV7-9 and TRBJ2-7): DTGVSQNPRHKITKRGQNVTFRCDPISEHNRLYWYRQTLGQGPEFLTYFQNEAQLEKSRLLSDRFSAERPKGSFSTLEIQRTEQGDSAMYLCASSLGPENEQYFGPGTRLTVT.

This clonotype was picked up a small number of times. The chain is built from TRBV2 and TRBJ1-4; D gene uncertain. The CDR3 is made up of 15 amino acids. Between the trimmed V and J ends, which lost 0 bases and 4 bases, there was a span of 9 bases. The germline gives CDR1 SNHLY, CDR2 FYNNEI. CDR3 in amino acids: CASSEALQVNEKLFF. Written as DNA, the CDR3 is TGTGCCAGCAGTGAAGCGCTCCAGGTTAATGAAAAACTGTTTTTT. The complete variable domain, with remaining parts taken from reference TRBV2 and TRBJ1-4, reads EPEVTQTPSHQVTQMGQEVILRCVPISNHLYFYWYRQILGQKVEFLVSFYNNEISEKSEIFDDQFSVERPDGSNFTLKIRSTKLEDSAMYFCASSEALQVNEKLFFGSGTQLSVL.

The chain is built from TRBV30 and TRBJ1-3; D unresolved. The V end lost 1 base, the J end lost 2 bases, and 3 bases lay between the germline ends. CDR1 is GTSNPN and CDR2 is SVGIG in the germline V gene (reference sequence). The length of the CDR3 is 12 residues. The CDR3: CAWSGTGNTIYF. CDR3 in DNA: TGTGCCTGGAGTGGGACTGGAAACACCATATATTTT.

In its sample, this clonotype was seen a few times. This chain joins TRBV5-6 and TRBJ1-2; weak D call: TRBD1 (6 bases). The CDR3 extends over 13 amino acids. From germline, CDR1 is SGHDT and CDR2 YYEEEE. Trimming removed 5 bases from V and 3 bases from J, with 11 bases in between. CDR3: CASSQDSYYGYTF. The CDR3 region has the DNA TGTGCCAGCAGTCAGGACAGCTACTATGGCTACACCTTC. Supplemented by reference TRBV5-6 and TRBJ1-2, the full variable domain reads DAGVTQSPTHLIKTRGQQVTLRCSPKSGHDTVSWYQQALGQGPQFIFQYYEEEERQRGNFPDRFSGHQFPNYSSELNVNALLLGDSALYLCASSQDSYYGYTFGSGTRLTVV.

The chain joins TRBV7-3 to TRBJ2-1, with 9 bases matching TRBD1. The CDR3 covers 13 residues. In germline, CDR1 is SGHTA, CDR2 FQGTGA. Germline trimming cut 5 bases from V and 9 bases from J; bases unmatched to any gene: 5. CDR3 in amino acids: CASSMTGGGEQFF. The CDR3 DNA sequence: TGTGCCAGCAGCATGACAGGGGGAGGTGAGCAGTTCTTC.